One sample yielded the 18 T cell receptor beta chains listed below, sequenced in a study of PD-1 blockade in mismatch repair-deficient tumors. Generated by immunoSEQ multiplex PCR, the TCRdb table keeps only in-frame clones and is missing some. The sample carries 14,000 or so clones, 80% to 90% recorded once. The sample in question was PBMCs, obtained approximately 15 weeks after starting pembrolizumab. The source of these receptors is an adult with mismatch repair-deficient cancer.

The chain joins TRBV5-6 to TRBJ1-3; D might be TRBD1 (6 bases). CDR1 SGHDT and CDR2 YYEEEE come from the germline V gene. The V and J ends lost 4 bases and 7 bases respectively, with 15 bases between them. This CDR3 is built from 14 residues. CDR3 bases: TGTGCCAGCAGCCCCAAGGGGGGGGTGAACACCATATATTTT. Residues: CASSPKGGVNTIYF.

This sequence joins TRBV21-1 and TRBJ2-1; the tabulated D call, TRBD2, remains unverified against the DNA. TRBV21-1 is marked as a pseudogene. The CDR3 length is 18 residues. This chain's CDR3 is CASSKGLAGGSSYNEQFF. CDR3 DNA: TGTGCCAGCAGCAAAGGACTAGCGGGAGGGAGCTCCTACAATGAGCAGTTCTTC.

The chain carries TRBV15 and TRBJ1-5; D is ambiguous. The V and J ends lost 3 bases and 4 bases respectively, with 4 bases between them. The germline V gene has CDR1 LNHNV and CDR2 YYDKDF (reference sequence). The CDR3 contains 12 residues. CDR3 nucleotides: TGTGCCACCAGCAGCTATAATCAGCCCCAGCATTTT. This gives the protein CATSSYNQPQHF.

The rearrangement joins TRBV19 to TRBJ1-4; possible D gene TRBD1, 6 bases. Germline assignment: CDR1 LNHDA and CDR2 SQIVND (reference sequence). V was trimmed by 3 bases and J by 8 bases, leaving 19 bases between them. The CDR3 has 16 residues. CDR3 bases: TGTGCCAGTAGTATCTCCTCCTACAGGGAAAGCGAAAAACTGTTTTTT. This gives the protein CASSISSYRESEKLFF. Together with reference TRBV19 and TRBJ1-4, the CDR3 gives the full variable domain: DGGITQSPKYLFRKEGQNVTLSCEQNLNHDAMYWYRQDPGQGLRLIYYSQIVNDFQKGDIAEGYSVSREKKESFPLTVTSAQKNPTAFYLCASSISSYRESEKLFFGSGTQLSVL.

The genes are TRBV9 and TRBJ2-2; TRBD1 aligns across 7 bases. The germline V gene has CDR1 SGDLS and CDR2 YYNGEE. This CDR3 is built from 14 residues. J lost 4 bases, V lost 5 bases, and 5 bases had no gene match. CDR3 DNA sequence: TGTGCCAGCAGAGAGACAGGGACCACCGGGGAGCTGTTTTTT. It encodes CASRETGTTGELFF.

This clone was seen just once. V is TRBV29-1 and J is TRBJ2-5, with D possibly matching TRBD2 (6 bases). The CDR3 loop spans 15 amino acids. CDR1 and CDR2 (germline): SQVTM, ANQGSEA. The ends were cut back, 6 bases at V and 5 bases at J, with 22 bases in the middle. The CDR3 nucleotides are TGCAGCGTACAGCAAAACGGAGGGTCGGGGGAGACCCAGTACTTC. It specifies CSVQQNGGSGETQYF.

The V gene is TRBV4-1, the J gene TRBJ1-2; a weak D match, TRBD1 (6 bases). This CDR3 has 15 amino acids. Germline CDR1 and CDR2: MGHRA and YSYEKL. Trimming took 0 bases from V and 3 from J, leaving 11 bases between them. CDR3 DNA sequence: TGCGCCAGCAGCCAAGATAGGACAGAGTACTATGGCTACACCTTC. Its protein product is CASSQDRTEYYGYTF.

The CDR3 DNA follows: TGTGCCAGCAGTGAAAGCGGGACGGAAGTTAATGAAAAACTGTTTTTT. Translating gives CASSESGTEVNEKLFF. This sequence joins TRBV25-1 and TRBJ1-4; a possible D gene is TRBD1 (5 bases). The CDR3 covers 16 residues. The V gene's germline CDR1 is MGHDK and CDR2 SYGVNS. V lost 2 bases and J 4 bases, leaving 14 bases between the germline ends.

The chain uses TRBV5-1 and TRBJ1-5; D ambiguous. V was pared by 1 base and J by 4 bases, with 6 bases between. The length of the CDR3 is 13 residues. Germline V CDR1 and CDR2: SGHRS, YFSETQ. The CDR3 protein is CASSLNTNQPQHF. CDR3 nucleotide sequence: TGCGCCAGCAGCTTGAACACAAATCAGCCCCAGCATTTT.

The chain joins TRBV11-2 to TRBJ1-2, with 8 bases that match TRBD1. The CDR3 contains 14 residues. Trimming at V came to 2 bases and at J to 8 bases, leaving 7 bases not matched to a gene. Germline values: CDR1 SGHAT, CDR2 FQNNGV. The CDR3 sequence: CASSLSPDRVGYTF. CDR3 sequence (DNA): TGTGCCAGCAGCTTATCCCCGGACAGGGTCGGCTACACCTTC.

J is TRBJ1-2 and V is TRBV29-1; unclear D gene. Between the trimmed V and J ends, which lost 4 bases and 0 bases, there was a span of 9 bases. The CDR3 extends over 13 amino acids. Germline-derived CDR1 and CDR2 are SQVTM and ANQGSEA. The CDR3 loop reads CSVGAGANYGYTF. CDR3 bases: TGCAGCGTTGGGGCGGGTGCTAACTATGGCTACACCTTC.

The rearrangement joins TRBV5-1 to TRBJ2-2, with 7 bases that match TRBD2. This CDR3 contains 14 residues. V lost 0 bases, J lost 7 bases, and 3 bases stayed unmatched. CDR1 and CDR2 from the germline V gene are SGHRS and YFSETQ. The CDR3 sequence: CASSLERGDGELFF. The CDR3 DNA reads TGCGCCAGCAGCTTGGAGCGGGGCGACGGGGAGCTGTTTTTT.

This clone has just a few counts. The CDR3 is CAWTSGSYEQYF. CDR3 in DNA: TGTGCCTGGACTAGCGGGAGCTACGAGCAGTACTTC. The chain has TRBV30 and TRBJ2-7; 10 nucleotides line up with TRBD2. CDR1 GTSNPN and CDR2 SVGIG come from the germline V gene (reference sequence). The CDR3 extends over 12 amino acids. The J segment lost 3 bases and the V segment lost 4 bases, leaving 0 bases of the junction unmatched.

V usage is TRBV27 and J usage is TRBJ2-1, with 7 bases aligning to TRBD1. Germline loops: CDR1 MNHEY, CDR2 SMNVEV (reference sequence). The V segment lost 2 bases and the J segment 10 bases; nucleotides outside the gene matches: 2. CDR3 length: 12 residues. The CDR3 nucleotides are TGTGCCAGCAGTTTAGTACAGGGGGAGCAGTTCTTC. Protein sequence: CASSLVQGEQFF.

This chain links TRBV27 with TRBJ2-2, with 14 bases fitting TRBD2. Germline assignment: CDR1 MNHEY and CDR2 SMNVEV (reference sequence). The CDR3 consists of 22 residues. J lost 1 base, V lost 1 base, and 14 bases had no gene match. CDR3 DNA: TGTGCCAGCAGTTTATATGGTCTATCTGGGACTAGCGGGAGCCAGAACACCGGGGAGCTGTTTTTT. This sequence encodes CASSLYGLSGTSGSQNTGELFF.

The V and J genes are TRBV30 and TRBJ2-1; a weak D match, TRBD2 (5 bases). Germline V gives CDR1 GTSNPN, CDR2 SVGIG (reference sequence). V was pared by 0 bases and J by 5 bases, with 14 bases between. This CDR3 comprises 15 residues. Here the CDR3 reads CAWSVGGLSNNEQFF. DNA for the CDR3: TGTGCCTGGAGTGTAGGAGGATTATCTAACAATGAGCAGTTCTTC.

The rearrangement joins TRBV11-3 to TRBJ2-7; TRBD2 aligns across 8 bases. Germline V gene sequence: CDR1 SGHNT, CDR2 YENEEA. The CDR3 is 15 residues long. Trimming removed 6 bases from V and 3 bases from J; junction bases left unmatched: 10. CDR3 sequence (DNA): TGTGCCAGCAGATCACAGATTAGCGGGAACTACGAGCAGTACTTC. Translating gives CASRSQISGNYEQYF.

This clone was detected only once. The chain combines TRBV30 with TRBJ1-1, with D uncertain. The CDR3 covers 15 residues. V shed 2 bases and J shed 1 base, with 14 bases lying between them. CDR1 is GTSNPN, CDR2 SVGIG, per germline (reference sequence). CDR3 sequence reads: CAWSPYFSKNTEAFF. The CDR3 bases are TGTGCCTGGAGTCCCTATTTTTCTAAGAACACTGAAGCTTTCTTT.